Following are 15 T cell receptor beta chains from one sample sequenced in a study of blood T cell repertoires in COVID-19. Only in-frame clones appear in the TCRdb table, and some are missing; sequencing was by immunoSEQ multiplex PCR. The table includes approximately 280,000 clones, around 89% detected once. The sequencing sample was made of peripheral blood. The source of these receptors is a man aged 35 to 55 with acute or convalescent COVID-19.

The chain is built from TRBV29-1 and TRBJ2-1; 8 bases map to TRBD1. The CDR3 consists of 13 residues. Germline V gives CDR1 SQVTM, CDR2 ANQGSEA. V dropped 7 bases and J dropped 3; count of bases not matched to a gene: 5. The chain's CDR3 is CSARTGIYNEQFF. The CDR3 DNA follows: TGCAGCGCCCGGACAGGGATCTACAATGAGCAGTTCTTC.

The genes are TRBV10-3 and TRBJ1-5, with 7 bases that match TRBD1. The junction had 2 bases not matched to a gene; V was cut back by 2 bases and J by 4 bases. The V gene's germline CDR1 is ENHRY and CDR2 SYGVKD. CDR3 size: 14 residues. Here the CDR3 reads CAISEETGNQPQHF. In DNA form, the CDR3 reads TGTGCCATCAGTGAGGAGACAGGGAATCAGCCCCAGCATTTT.

J is TRBJ2-7 and V is TRBV7-2, with D perhaps TRBD2 (6 bases). This CDR3 has 14 amino acids. Trimming left V 10 bases short and J 0 bases short, with 16 bases between. Germline-derived CDR1 and CDR2 are SGHTA and FQGNSA. For the CDR3, the DNA is TGTGCCACCTCCTCCGGACTAAGCTCCTACGAGCAGTACTTC. Translation gives CATSSGLSSYEQYF. The full variable domain, completed using reference TRBV7-2 and TRBJ2-7, is GAGVSQSPSNKVTEKGKDVELRCDPISGHTALYWYRQSLGQGLEFLIYFQGNSAPDKSGLPSDRFSAERTGGSVSTLTIQRTQQEDSAVYLCATSSGLSSYEQYFGPGTRLTVT.

V and J are TRBV19 and TRBJ2-2, with D maybe TRBD2 (6 bases). With 5 bases removed from V and 4 bases from J, the gap between germline ends came to 14 bases. The germline CDR1 and CDR2 sequences are LNHDA and SQIVND (reference sequence). CDR3 length: 15 amino acids. The CDR3 sequence: CASSSGGPGTGELFF. Written as DNA, the CDR3 is TGTGCCAGTAGTTCCGGGGGACCGGGCACCGGGGAGCTGTTTTTT.

This chain connects TRBV2 to TRBJ2-6; the match to TRBD1 covers 10 bases. CDR3 length: 16 amino acids. V shed 7 bases, J shed 1 base, and the junction held 4 bases outside the gene matches. Germline V gene lookup returns CDR1 SNHLY and CDR2 FYNNEI. The chain's CDR3 is CASTRTGGSGANVLTF. CDR3 nucleotide sequence: TGTGCCAGCACGCGGACAGGGGGGTCTGGGGCCAACGTCCTGACTTTC.

V usage is TRBV5-1 and J usage is TRBJ2-7, with 9 bases matching TRBD1. Germline V gene sequence: CDR1 SGHRS, CDR2 YFSETQ. V lost 4 bases to trimming and J lost 4 bases; unmatched junction nucleotides: 9. The CDR3 runs 15 residues. The CDR3 bases are TGCGCCAGCAGCCTTATAATGGGACAGGGATACGAGCAGTACTTC. This encodes CASSLIMGQGYEQYF.

In its sample, this clone was seen once. This chain connects TRBV27 to TRBJ1-2; 8 bases line up with TRBD1. V lost 7 bases and J lost 0; bases outside the gene matches: 22. The CDR3 length is 20 residues. The germline V gene encodes CDR1 MNHEY and CDR2 SMNVEV (reference sequence). The DNA for the CDR3 is TGTGCCAGCACCCCACTAGGGGCCGGGACAGGCGGAAGAACTAACTATGGCTACACCTTC. It translates to CASTPLGAGTGGRTNYGYTF.

The chain links TRBV7-3 to TRBJ2-3; 10 bases map to TRBD2. CDR1 and CDR2 (germline): SGHTA, FQGTGA. CDR3 length: 15 amino acids. The V and J ends lost 5 bases and 3 bases, in that order; junction bases with no gene match: 5. The CDR3 bases are TGTGCCAGCAGCAAAAGCGGGGGGGTAACAGATACGCAGTATTTT. This sequence encodes CASSKSGGVTDTQYF.

This chain connects TRBV5-4 to TRBJ2-2, with D unresolved. Germline V CDR1 and CDR2: SGHNT, YYREEE (reference sequence). V was pared by 3 bases and J by 7 bases, with 10 bases between. This CDR3 has 13 residues. The CDR3 sequence: CASSWMENGELFF. The CDR3, as DNA: TGTGCCAGCAGCTGGATGGAGAACGGGGAGCTGTTTTTT.

V and J are TRBV6-6 and TRBJ2-3; a possible D gene is TRBD2 (5 bases). The CDR3 consists of 14 residues. Germline loops: CDR1 MNHNY, CDR2 SVGAGI (reference sequence). The ends were cut back, 3 bases at V and 0 bases at J, with 7 bases in the middle. The CDR3 loop reads CASSYEGSTDTQYF. The CDR3 nucleotides read TGTGCCAGCAGTTATGAGGGTAGCACAGATACGCAGTATTTT.

The chain recombines TRBV3-1 (or the pseudogene TRBV3-2) with TRBJ1-5; the D is unclear. Between the trimmed V and J ends, which lost 2 bases and 8 bases, there was a span of 7 bases. This CDR3 contains 12 residues. Germline CDR1 reads LGHDT; CDR2 reads YNNKEL (reference sequence). Here the CDR3 reads CASSQYNEPQHF. The CDR3 DNA sequence: TGTGCCAGCAGCCAATATAATGAGCCCCAGCATTTT.

J is TRBJ1-5 and V is TRBV12-5; TRBD1 is a possible D gene (5 bases). This CDR3 is 13 amino acids long. Deletions cut 2 bases from V and 6 bases from J, with 8 bases between. CDR1 is LGHNT, CDR2 FRNRAP, per germline. The CDR3 region is CASGLSRVQPQHF. DNA of the CDR3: TGTGCTAGTGGTTTGAGCAGGGTTCAGCCCCAGCATTTT.

This rearrangement joins TRBV9 to TRBJ2-7; 7 bases are a match to TRBD1. V lost 4 bases to trimming and J lost 3 bases; unmatched junction nucleotides: 7. CDR1 SGDLS and CDR2 YYNGEE come from the germline V gene. CDR3 size: 14 residues. The DNA for the CDR3 is TGTGCCAGCAGCCCAGGGGGAATGGGCTACGAGCAGTACTTC. Its protein is CASSPGGMGYEQYF.

The gene calls are TRBV7-8 and TRBJ1-2; D is unclear. Germline V gives CDR1 SGHVS, CDR2 FQNEAQ. V lost 5 bases, J lost 7 bases, and 26 bases lay in between. This CDR3 region has 17 residues. The CDR3 region has the DNA TGTGCCAGCAGCCATGAACAGAGGGAGAGGGTTTATGGTGGCTACACCTTC. Translated: CASSHEQRERVYGGYTF.

This chain joins TRBV19 and TRBJ1-6; perhaps TRBD1 as D (6 bases). V shed 6 bases and J shed 4 bases, with 16 bases lying between them. Germline CDR1 is LNHDA and CDR2 is SQIVND (reference sequence). The CDR3 has 16 residues. The CDR3 DNA follows: TGTGCCAGTAGCCTGATGAGGACAGCATATAATTCACCCCTCCACTTT. Its translation is CASSLMRTAYNSPLHF.